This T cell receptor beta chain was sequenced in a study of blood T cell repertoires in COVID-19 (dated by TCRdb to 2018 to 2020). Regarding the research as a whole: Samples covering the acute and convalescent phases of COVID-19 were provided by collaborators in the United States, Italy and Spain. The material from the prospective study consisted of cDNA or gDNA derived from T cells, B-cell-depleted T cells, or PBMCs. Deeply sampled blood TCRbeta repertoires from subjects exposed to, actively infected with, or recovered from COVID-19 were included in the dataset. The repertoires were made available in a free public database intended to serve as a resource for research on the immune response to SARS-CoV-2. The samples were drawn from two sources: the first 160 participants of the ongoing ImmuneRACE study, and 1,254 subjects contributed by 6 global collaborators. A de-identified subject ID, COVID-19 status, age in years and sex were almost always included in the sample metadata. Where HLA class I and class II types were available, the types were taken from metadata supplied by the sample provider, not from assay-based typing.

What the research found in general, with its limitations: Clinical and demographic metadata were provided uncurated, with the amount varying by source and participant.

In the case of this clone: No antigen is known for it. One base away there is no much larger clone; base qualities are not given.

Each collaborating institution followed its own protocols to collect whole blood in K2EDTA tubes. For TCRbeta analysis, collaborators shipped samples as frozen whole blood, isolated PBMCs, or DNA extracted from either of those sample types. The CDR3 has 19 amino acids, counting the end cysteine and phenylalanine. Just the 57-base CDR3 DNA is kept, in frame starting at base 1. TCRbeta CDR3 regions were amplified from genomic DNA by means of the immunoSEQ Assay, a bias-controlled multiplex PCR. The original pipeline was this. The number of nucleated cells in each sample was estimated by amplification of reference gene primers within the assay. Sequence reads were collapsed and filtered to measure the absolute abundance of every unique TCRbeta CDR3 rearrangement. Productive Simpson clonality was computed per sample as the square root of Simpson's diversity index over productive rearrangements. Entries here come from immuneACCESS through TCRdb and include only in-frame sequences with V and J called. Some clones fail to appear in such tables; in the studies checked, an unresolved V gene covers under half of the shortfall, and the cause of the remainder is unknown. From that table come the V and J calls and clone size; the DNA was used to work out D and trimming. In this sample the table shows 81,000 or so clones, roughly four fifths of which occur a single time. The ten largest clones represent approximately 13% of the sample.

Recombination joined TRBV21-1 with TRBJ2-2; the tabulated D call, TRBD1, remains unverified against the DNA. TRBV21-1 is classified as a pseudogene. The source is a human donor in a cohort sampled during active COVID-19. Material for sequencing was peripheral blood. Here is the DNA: TGTGCCAGCACCGAGTTGTTAACTGAACAGGGTGAGGGCACCGGGGAGCTGTTTTTT. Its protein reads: CASTELLTEQGEGTGELFF.